The TCR beta chain described here comes from a study of beta chain features in type 1 diabetes. The overall study: Patient and healthy donor groups were alike in age, gender and cell yields. General study points: Cells with high TCR expression could be over-represented by cDNA sequencing.

Via the markers CD45RO/CCR7/CD25/CD127/CD95/CD27, stem cell-like memory, regulatory, central memory and naive CD4+ cells were sorted. All sorted populations exceeded 98% purity. A remark on this clone: What it binds is not known.

CDR1 and CDR2 (germline): SGHDT, YYEEEE. V lost 5 bases, J lost 3 bases, and 8 bases lay in between. The CDR3 runs to 12 residues. Every isolated RNA sample was fully reverse transcribed, so sequencing captured expressed TCRB transcripts. TCRdb keeps only in-frame clones here, not all; method: immunoSEQ multiplex PCR. The sample includes about 19,000 clones, 50% of them seen just once. The sequence derives from a man younger than 35 in good health. The sequenced material came from stem cell memory CD4+ T cells from blood. The chain combines TRBV5-6 with TRBJ1-2; D is unclear. The CDR3 DNA is TGTGCCAGCAGTAAGTCGGACTATGGCTACACCTTC. As protein: CASSKSDYGYTF.